This T cell receptor (beta chain) came from a study of T cell repertoires in cytomegalovirus infection (dated by TCRdb to the late 2010s). The study in broad terms: The HLA type of each donor mattered for the analysis, because public TCR beta signatures pointed to carriage of CMV infection along with the matching HLA type. Broader findings and caveats from the paper: In both this cohort and an independent roughly 350-donor cohort, the cumulative frequency of public TCR beta family members distinguished carriers of CMV infection plus the relevant HLA type. The ex vivo response was dominated by HLA-C-restricted CMV-specific TCR beta clonotypes, which also provided the single most frequent clonotype in two of eight donors.

This clonotype is regarded as hyperexpanded (1% or more). Its recognized antigen is unknown. One base away there is no much larger clone; base qualities are not given. The CDR3 contains 15 residues, cysteine and phenylalanine counted. The kept DNA is CDR3 alone, 45 bases in frame from the first base. Looking up the germline V gene yields CDR1 SGHTA and CDR2 FQGNSA. Compared with germline, V lacks 4 bases and J lacks 6 bases; bases without a gene match: 9. Sequencing relied on an Illumina HiSeq 1500. TCRdb cleaned the public reads at Q25 with fastp, built clones with MiXCR and kept in-frame beta chains. Under each unique CDR3 protein, matching rows form one entry showing the most common genes and DNA. The sample table records approximately 500,000 distinct CDR3 sequences; around a quarter of these occur just once. Around 13% of the sample belongs to the ten largest clones.

This sequence uses TRBV7-2 and TRBJ2-3, with TRBD2 identical over 8 junction bases. The sequence came from a human donor in good health (CMV status not recorded). Some clones in this sample may be carry-over from other donors' samples. The sample taken for sequencing was PBMCs. The DNA reads TGTGCCAGCAGCTACTCACGGGAGGGTTGGGATACGCAGTATTTT. It translates as CASSYSREGWDTQYF.